The table lists the clone carrying this T cell receptor (beta chain) with many counts. As yet, its antigen is unknown. This sample was included in a study of blood T cells in healthy people across ages. Across the whole study: Using template switching, researchers captured about one barcoded beta molecule for each two T cells.

Study results and caveats: Expanded clonotype shifts may have been confounded, as the donors had an unknown CMV status.

Alongside a J-beta primer mix, a sample-barcoded 5' primer served in a second PCR lasting roughly 6 to 11 cycles. TCRdb re-called the 5' RACE reads through MiXCR, storing one row per CDR3 protein. In the table there are under 1,000,000 distinct CDR3 sequences, 36% of which are singletons. With each sample, at least 5.5 micrograms of total RNA were extracted. The sequence was collected from a man aged 18 to 30 in good health. The sample was blood.

CDR3 nucleotide sequence: TGCAGCGTTGACTTGGGACAGGGAACCTACGAGCAGTACTTC. Protein product: CSVDLGQGTYEQYF. The gene calls are TRBV29-1 and TRBJ2-7, with 9 bases aligning to TRBD1. J lost 2 bases, V lost 3 bases, and 5 bases had no gene match. Per germline, CDR1 SQVTM and CDR2 ANQGSEA. The CDR3 sequence is 14 residues long.